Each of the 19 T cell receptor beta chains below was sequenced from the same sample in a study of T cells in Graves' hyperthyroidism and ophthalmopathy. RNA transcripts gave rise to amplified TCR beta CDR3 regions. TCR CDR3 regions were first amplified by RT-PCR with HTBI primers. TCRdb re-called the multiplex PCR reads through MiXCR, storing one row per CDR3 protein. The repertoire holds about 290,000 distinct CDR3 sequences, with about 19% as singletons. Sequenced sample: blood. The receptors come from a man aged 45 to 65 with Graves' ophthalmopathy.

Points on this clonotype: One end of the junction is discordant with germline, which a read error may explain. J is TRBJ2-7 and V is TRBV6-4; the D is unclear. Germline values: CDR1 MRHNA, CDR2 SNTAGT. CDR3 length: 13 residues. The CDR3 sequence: CANSYDRLYEQYF. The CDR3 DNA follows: TGTGCCAACAGTTACGATCGCCTCTACGAGCAGTACTTC.

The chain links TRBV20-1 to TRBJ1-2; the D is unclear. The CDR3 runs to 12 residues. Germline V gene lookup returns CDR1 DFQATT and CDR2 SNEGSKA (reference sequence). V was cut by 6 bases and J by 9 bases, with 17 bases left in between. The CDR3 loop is CSAIYLDASYTF. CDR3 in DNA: TGCAGTGCCATCTATCTCGACGCCAGCTACACCTTC.

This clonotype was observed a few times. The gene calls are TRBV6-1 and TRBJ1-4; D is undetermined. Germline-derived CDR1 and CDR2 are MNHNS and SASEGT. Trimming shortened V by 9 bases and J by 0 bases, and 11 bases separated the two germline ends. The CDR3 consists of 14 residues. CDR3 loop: CASCLVPTNEKLFF. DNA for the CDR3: TGTGCCAGTTGTTTAGTACCAACTAATGAAAAACTGTTTTTT.

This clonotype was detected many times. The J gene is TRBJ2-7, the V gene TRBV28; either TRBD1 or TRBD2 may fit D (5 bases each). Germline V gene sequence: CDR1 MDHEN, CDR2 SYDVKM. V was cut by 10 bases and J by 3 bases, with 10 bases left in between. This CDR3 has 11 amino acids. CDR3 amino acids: CATRGRYEQYF. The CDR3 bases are TGTGCCACCCGGGGCCGCTACGAGCAGTACTTC.

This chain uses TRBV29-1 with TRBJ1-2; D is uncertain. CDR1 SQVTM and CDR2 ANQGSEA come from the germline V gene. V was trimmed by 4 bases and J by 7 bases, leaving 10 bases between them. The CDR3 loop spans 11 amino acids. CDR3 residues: CSVVGEGGYTF. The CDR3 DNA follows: TGCAGCGTTGTCGGGGAGGGTGGCTACACCTTC.

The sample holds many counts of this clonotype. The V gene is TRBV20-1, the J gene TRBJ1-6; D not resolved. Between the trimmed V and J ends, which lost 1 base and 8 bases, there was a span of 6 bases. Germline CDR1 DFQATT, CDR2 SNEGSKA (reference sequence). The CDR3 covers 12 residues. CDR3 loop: CSARGGHSPLHF. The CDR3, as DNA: TGCAGTGCTAGAGGGGGTCATTCACCCCTCCACTTT.

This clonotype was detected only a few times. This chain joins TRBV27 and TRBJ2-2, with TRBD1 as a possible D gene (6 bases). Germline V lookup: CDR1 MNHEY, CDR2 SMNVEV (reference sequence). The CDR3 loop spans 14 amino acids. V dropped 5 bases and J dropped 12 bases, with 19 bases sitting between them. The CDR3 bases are TGTGCCAGCAGTCTAGGGGGACACCGCGTTAAGCTGTTTTTT. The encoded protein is CASSLGGHRVKLFF.

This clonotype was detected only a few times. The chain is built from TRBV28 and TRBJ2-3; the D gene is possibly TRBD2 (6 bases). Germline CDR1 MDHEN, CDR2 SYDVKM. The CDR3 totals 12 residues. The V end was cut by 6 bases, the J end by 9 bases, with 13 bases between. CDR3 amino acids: CASRGLGSTQYF. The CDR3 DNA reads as TGTGCCAGCAGGGGACTTGGGAGCACGCAGTATTTT.

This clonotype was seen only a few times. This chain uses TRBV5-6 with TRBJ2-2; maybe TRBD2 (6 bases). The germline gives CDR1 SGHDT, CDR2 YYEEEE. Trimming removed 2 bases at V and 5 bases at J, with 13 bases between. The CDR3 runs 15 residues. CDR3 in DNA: TGTGCCAGCAGCTTCGGGGGAGGAAATACCGGGGAGCTGTTTTTT. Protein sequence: CASSFGGGNTGELFF.

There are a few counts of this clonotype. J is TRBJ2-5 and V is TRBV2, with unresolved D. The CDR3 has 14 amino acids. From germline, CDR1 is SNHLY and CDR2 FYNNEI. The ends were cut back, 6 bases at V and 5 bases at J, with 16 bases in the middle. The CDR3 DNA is TGTGCCAGCAGCGTCGTTCCCAGGTGGGAGACCCAGTACTTC. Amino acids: CASSVVPRWETQYF.

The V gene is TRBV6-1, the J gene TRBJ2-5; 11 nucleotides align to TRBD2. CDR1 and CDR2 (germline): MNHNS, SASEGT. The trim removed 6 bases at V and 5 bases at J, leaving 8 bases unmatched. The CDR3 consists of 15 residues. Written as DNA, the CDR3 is TGTGCCAGCAGGGCAGAACGACTAGCGGGGGAGACCCAGTACTTC. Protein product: CASRAERLAGETQYF.

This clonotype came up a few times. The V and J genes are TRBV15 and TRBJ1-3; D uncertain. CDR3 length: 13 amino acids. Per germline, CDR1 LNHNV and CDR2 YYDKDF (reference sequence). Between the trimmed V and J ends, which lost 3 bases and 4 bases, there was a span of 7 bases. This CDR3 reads CATSRDGGNTIYF. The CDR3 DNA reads TGTGCCACCAGCAGGGACGGCGGAAACACCATATATTTT.

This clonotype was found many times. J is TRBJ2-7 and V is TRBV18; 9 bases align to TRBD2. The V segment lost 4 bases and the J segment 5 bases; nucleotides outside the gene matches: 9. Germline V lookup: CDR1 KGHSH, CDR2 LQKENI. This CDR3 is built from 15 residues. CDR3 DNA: TGTGCCAGCTCACTTGGGACTGCGGGAGGGGACGAGCAGTACTTC. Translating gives CASSLGTAGGDEQYF.

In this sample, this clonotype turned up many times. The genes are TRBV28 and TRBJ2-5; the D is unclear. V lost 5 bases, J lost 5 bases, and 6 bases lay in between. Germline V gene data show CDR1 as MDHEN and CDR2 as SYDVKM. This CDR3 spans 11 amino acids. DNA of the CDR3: TGTGCCAGCAGTATCTTGGAGACCCAGTACTTC. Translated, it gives CASSILETQYF.

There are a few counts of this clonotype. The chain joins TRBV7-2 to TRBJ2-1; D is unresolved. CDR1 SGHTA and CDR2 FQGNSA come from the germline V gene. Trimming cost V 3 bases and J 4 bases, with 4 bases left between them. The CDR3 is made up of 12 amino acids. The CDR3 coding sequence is TGTGCCAGCAGCTTCGAATACAATGAGCAGTTCTTC. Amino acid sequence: CASSFEYNEQFF.

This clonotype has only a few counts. Here the CDR3 DNA reads TGTGCCAGCAGCTTGCCACTAGCGGGAGACCTACAGTATTTT. Translated, it gives CASSLPLAGDLQYF. This chain connects TRBV7-9 to TRBJ2-3; 11 positions agree with TRBD2. The germline V gene has CDR1 SEHNR and CDR2 FQNEAQ (reference sequence). CDR3 length: 14 residues. The junction had 8 bases not matched to a gene; V was cut back by 3 bases and J by 12 bases.

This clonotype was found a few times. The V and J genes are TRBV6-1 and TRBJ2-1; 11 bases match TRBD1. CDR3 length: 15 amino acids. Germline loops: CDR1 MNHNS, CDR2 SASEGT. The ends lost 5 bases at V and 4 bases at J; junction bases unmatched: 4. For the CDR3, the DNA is TGTGCCAGCAGTCTCGGGACAGGGGGTTACAATGAGCAGTTCTTC. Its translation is CASSLGTGGYNEQFF.

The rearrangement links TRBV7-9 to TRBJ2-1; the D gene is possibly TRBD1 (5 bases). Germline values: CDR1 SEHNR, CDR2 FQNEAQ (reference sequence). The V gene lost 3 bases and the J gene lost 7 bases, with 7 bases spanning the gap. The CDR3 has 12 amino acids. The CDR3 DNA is TGTGCCAGCAGCTTGACAGCAAATGAGCAGTTCTTC. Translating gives CASSLTANEQFF.

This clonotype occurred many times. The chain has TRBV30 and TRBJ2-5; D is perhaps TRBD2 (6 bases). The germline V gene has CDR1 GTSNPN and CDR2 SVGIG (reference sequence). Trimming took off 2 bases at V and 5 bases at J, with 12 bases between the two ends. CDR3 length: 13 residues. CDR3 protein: CAWSRLGRETQYF. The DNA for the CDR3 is TGTGCCTGGAGTCGACTAGGGAGGGAGACCCAGTACTTC.